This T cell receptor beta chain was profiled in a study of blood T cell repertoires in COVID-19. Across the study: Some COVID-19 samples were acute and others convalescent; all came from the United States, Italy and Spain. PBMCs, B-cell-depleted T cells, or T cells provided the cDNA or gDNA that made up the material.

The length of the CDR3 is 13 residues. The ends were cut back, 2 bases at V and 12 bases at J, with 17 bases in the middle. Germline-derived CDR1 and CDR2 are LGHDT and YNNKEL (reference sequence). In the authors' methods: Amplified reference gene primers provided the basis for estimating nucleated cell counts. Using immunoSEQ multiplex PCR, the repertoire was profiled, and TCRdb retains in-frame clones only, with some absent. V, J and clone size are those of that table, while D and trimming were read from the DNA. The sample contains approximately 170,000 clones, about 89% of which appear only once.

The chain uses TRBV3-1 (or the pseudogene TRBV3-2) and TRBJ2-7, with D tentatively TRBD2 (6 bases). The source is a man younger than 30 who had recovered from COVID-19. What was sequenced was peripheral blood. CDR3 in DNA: TGTGCCAGCAGCCAAAAAAACGCGGGACCGCCGTACTTC. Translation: CASSQKNAGPPYF.